The sequence of this T cell receptor beta chain was determined in a study of cytomegalovirus exposure and HLA in healthy donors. In the study overall: There were 117 million unique TCR beta sequences, drawn from approximately 190 million T cells, in an earlier analysis. The study, taken as a whole, reports: Sequencing likely caused a cluster of highly shared sequence variants.

PCR amplification relied on 60 Vbeta primers (plus 13 Jbeta primers). Here immunoSEQ multiplex PCR was the method, and the copy in TCRdb shows in-frame clones only, minus some. The sample shows 150,000 to 200,000 clones, 65% to 90% of them seen only once. Of note for this clone: The antigen is not known.

This CDR3 is 14 amino acids long. Germline CDR1 reads SGHNT; CDR2 reads YYREEE (reference sequence). The V segment lost 3 bases and the J segment 5 bases; nucleotides outside the gene matches: 2. The sequenced material came from PBMCs. This rearrangement joins TRBV5-4 to TRBJ2-2; 9 positions match TRBD1. The receptor's source is a human donor in good health. The CDR3 region is CASSSDRGTGELFF. CDR3 DNA: TGTGCCAGCAGCTCCGACAGGGGGACCGGGGAGCTGTTTTTT.